This entry describes one TCR beta chain. Its antigen remains undetermined. Base qualities were left out, and no much larger clone turns up one base away. TCR beta CDR3 regions were amplified from RNA transcripts. For the first round of RT-PCR on the TCR CDR3, the HTBI primer set was used together with the Qiagen OneStep RT-PCR kit. Libraries were constructed in a second round of multiplex PCR, after which size selection and purification were carried out. The libraries were sequenced on an Illumina HiSeq2000 using paired-end 100 bp reads. In the paper's pipeline: SOAPnuke was used to process the raw data, removing reads that contained adapters or uncalled bases, had a mean Phred below 15, or lacked an exact match to the constant primer or identifier. High-quality paired reads were merged using COPE v1.2.5, and each unique nucleotide sequence was defined as a clonotype. Clonotypes were aligned to IMGT TRBV, TRBD and TRBJ reference segments using MiTCR v1.1. Analysis was restricted to V-J combinations with a frequency above 0.0001, which covered 99% to 99.2% of repertoires. The TCS score was defined as the ratio of F50 (clonal expansion) to E x V (chaos), calculated using BLOSUM62-based TCRdist between CDR3 peptides within each V-J. Welch's t-statistics and random forest reduced 450 to 600 V-J features to about 12, which were used in a naive Bayes classifier (R e1071). The public reads were quality trimmed at Q25 with fastp and then assembled into clones with MiXCR by TCRdb, keeping productive beta chains. Rows matching on CDR3 protein sequence are summarized as one entry with the most common DNA and genes. TCRdb, rather than the study authors, made the V and J calls. This sample gives about 500,000 distinct CDR3 sequences in total; approximately 16% of them show up just once. The ten biggest clones cover approximately 20% of the sample.

Its CDR3 holds 14 amino acids, cysteine through phenylalanine. The DNA shown is the 42-base CDR3, in frame from base 1. V trim: 7 bases; J trim: 8 bases; unmatched bases: 4. Via the germline V gene, CDR1 is KGHDR and CDR2 SFDVKD. A patient counted as having stable Graves' hyperthyroidism if no progression to ophthalmopathy occurred over 18 months of follow-up. Hyperthyroidism patients were newly diagnosed, with disease duration under 2 months, and aged 18 to 65 years. The study excluded patients with uncontrolled infections, other autoimmune diseases, pregnancy or lactation. Diagnoses were established on the basis of clinical symptoms, serum thyroxine and TRAb, thyroid ultrasound, and orbital computed tomography. PBMCs were isolated from 10 ml of fresh peripheral blood by Ficoll-Paque density gradient centrifugation. Total RNA was extracted with Trizol reagent, and quality was checked on an Agilent 2100 Bioanalyzer.

This entry belongs to a study of T cells in Graves' hyperthyroidism and ophthalmopathy (dated 2019 in TCRdb). For context, the study as a whole: Peripheral blood was sampled at the time of initial diagnosis, prior to any treatment. Following sampling, methimazole starting at 30 mg daily was given to hyperthyroidism patients, and high-dose intravenous methylprednisolone was given to ophthalmopathy patients. Thyroid tissue and blood T-cell repertoires from more than five Graves' hyperthyroidism patients were also compared in the study. The paper reports TCR Vbeta CDR3 sequencing of 140 or so peripheral blood samples: around 45 ophthalmopathy, under 80 hyperthyroidism and 17 progressor patients. The 100 or so discovery patients were randomly divided into training and test sets at a 7:3 ratio. A discovery cohort of about a hundred patients, roughly 40 with Graves' ophthalmopathy and 55 to 60 with stable Graves' hyperthyroidism, was used to find distinguishing TCR V-J signatures. Whether ophthalmopathy could be predicted prospectively was tested in an independent validation cohort made up of under 20 hyperthyroidism patients plus 17 patients who later progressed to ophthalmopathy. General findings and caveats noted by the study authors: Sample size was not statistically predetermined, and investigators were not blinded to group allocation. In validation, progression to ophthalmopathy was predicted by the model with 70.59% sensitivity and under 85% specificity, a median of about 6.4 months before onset. Most expanded thyroid clonotypes (frequency above 0.001) were also detected in blood, a finding suggesting that blood repertoires may reflect thyroid immune responses. A model built on a 13 V-J signature distinguished ophthalmopathy from stable hyperthyroidism, reaching roughly 88% sensitivity and around 82% specificity in cross-validation and 80%/75% in testing.

The chain uses TRBV24-1 and TRBJ1-6; TRBD1 aligns with 10 central bases. The receptor was isolated from a woman aged 18-29 years with Graves' hyperthyroidism. The material sequenced was blood. The CDR3 here reads CATRGQGLDSPLHF. The bases read TGTGCCACCAGGGGACAGGGGCTTGATTCACCCCTCCACTTT.